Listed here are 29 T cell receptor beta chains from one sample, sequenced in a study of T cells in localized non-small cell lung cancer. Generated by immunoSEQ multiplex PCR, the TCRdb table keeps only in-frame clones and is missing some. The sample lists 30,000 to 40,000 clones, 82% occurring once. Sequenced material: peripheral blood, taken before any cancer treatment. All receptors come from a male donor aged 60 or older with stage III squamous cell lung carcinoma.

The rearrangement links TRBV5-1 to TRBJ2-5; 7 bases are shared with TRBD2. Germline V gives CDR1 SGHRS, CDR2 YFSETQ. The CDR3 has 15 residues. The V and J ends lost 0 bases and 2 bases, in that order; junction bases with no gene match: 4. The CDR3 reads CASSLEPAGQETQYF. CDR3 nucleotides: TGCGCCAGCAGCTTGGAACCAGCGGGGCAAGAGACCCAGTACTTC.

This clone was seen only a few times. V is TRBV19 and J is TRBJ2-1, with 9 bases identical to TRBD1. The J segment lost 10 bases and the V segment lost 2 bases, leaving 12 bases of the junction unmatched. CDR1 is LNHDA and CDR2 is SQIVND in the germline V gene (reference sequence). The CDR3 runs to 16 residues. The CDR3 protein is CASSIKPGQGTGEQFF. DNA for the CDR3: TGTGCCAGTAGTATAAAACCGGGACAGGGTACAGGGGAGCAGTTCTTC.

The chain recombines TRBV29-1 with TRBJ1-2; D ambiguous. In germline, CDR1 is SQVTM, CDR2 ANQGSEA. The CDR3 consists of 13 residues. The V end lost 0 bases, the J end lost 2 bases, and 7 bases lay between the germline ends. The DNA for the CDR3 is TGCAGCGTTGAAGACGGACGAAACTATGGCTACACCTTC. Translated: CSVEDGRNYGYTF.

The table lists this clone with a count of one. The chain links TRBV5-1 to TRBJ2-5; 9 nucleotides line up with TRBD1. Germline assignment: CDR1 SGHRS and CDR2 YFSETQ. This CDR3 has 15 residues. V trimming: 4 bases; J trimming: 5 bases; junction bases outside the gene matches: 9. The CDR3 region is CASSPMDRGGETQYF. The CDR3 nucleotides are TGCGCCAGCAGCCCTATGGACAGGGGCGGGGAGACCCAGTACTTC.

As DNA, the CDR3 is TGTGCCTGGAGTGGGGGGACTAGCGGCTACAATGAGCAGTTCTTC. As protein: CAWSGGTSGYNEQFF. The rearrangement links TRBV30 to TRBJ2-1, with 11 bases fitting TRBD2. Germline trimming cut 1 base from V and 3 bases from J; bases unmatched to any gene: 2. This CDR3 has 15 amino acids. Germline V lookup: CDR1 GTSNPN, CDR2 SVGIG (reference sequence).

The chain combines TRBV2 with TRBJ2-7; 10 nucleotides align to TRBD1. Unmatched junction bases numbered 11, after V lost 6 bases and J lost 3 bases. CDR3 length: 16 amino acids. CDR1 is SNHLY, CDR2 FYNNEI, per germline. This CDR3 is CASSLERGQGNYEQYF. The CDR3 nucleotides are TGTGCCAGCAGCCTTGAACGGGGACAGGGGAACTACGAGCAGTACTTC.

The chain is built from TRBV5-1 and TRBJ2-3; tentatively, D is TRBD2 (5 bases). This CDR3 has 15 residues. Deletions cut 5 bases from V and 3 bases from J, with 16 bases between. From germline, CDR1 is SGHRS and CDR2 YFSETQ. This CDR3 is CASSSGLKVTDTQYF. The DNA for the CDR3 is TGCGCCAGCAGTTCTGGACTCAAGGTAACAGATACGCAGTATTTT. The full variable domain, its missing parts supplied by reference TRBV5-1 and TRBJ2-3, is KAGVTQTPRYLIKTRGQQVTLSCSPISGHRSVSWYQQTPGQGLQFLFEYFSETQRNKGNFPGRFSGRQFSNSRSEMNVSTLELGDSALYLCASSSGLKVTDTQYFGPGTRLTVL.

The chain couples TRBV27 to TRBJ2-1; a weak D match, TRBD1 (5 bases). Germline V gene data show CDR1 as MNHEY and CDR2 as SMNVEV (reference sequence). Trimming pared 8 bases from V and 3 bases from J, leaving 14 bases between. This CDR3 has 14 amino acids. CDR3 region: CASRRKTDYNEQFF. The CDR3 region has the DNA TGTGCCAGCCGGCGGAAGACAGACTACAATGAGCAGTTCTTC.

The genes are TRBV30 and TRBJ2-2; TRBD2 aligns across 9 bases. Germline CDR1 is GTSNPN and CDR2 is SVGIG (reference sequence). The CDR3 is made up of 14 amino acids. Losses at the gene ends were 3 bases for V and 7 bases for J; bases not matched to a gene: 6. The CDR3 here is CAWRPRGGGGELFF. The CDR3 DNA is TGTGCCTGGAGGCCGCGGGGGGGTGGCGGGGAGCTGTTTTTT. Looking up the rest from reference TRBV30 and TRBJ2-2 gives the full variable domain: SQTIHQWPATLVQPVGSPLSLECTVEGTSNPNLYWYRQAAGRGLQLLFYSVGIGQISSEVPQNLSASRPQDRQFILSSKKLLLSDSGFYLCAWRPRGGGGELFFGEGSRLTVL.

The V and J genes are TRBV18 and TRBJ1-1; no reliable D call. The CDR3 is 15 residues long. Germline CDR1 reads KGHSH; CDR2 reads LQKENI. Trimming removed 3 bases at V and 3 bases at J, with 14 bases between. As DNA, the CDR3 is TGTGCCAGCTCACCCCGAAACGAAATGTACACTGAAGCTTTCTTT. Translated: CASSPRNEMYTEAFF. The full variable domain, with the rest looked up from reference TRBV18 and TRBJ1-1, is NAGVMQNPRHLVRRRGQEARLRCSPMKGHSHVYWYRQLPEEGLKFMVYLQKENIIDESGMPKERFSAEFPKEGPSILRIQQVVRGDSAAYFCASSPRNEMYTEAFFGQGTRLTVV.

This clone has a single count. The CDR3 nucleotides read TGTGCCAGCAGCTTATACCCAGGGGGCCGAGAAAAACTGTTTTTT. It translates to CASSLYPGGREKLFF. The chain couples TRBV7-9 to TRBJ1-4; 8 bases are a match to TRBD1. The CDR3 runs to 15 residues. The germline V gene encodes CDR1 SEHNR and CDR2 FQNEAQ (reference sequence). With 2 bases clipped from V and 8 bases from J, the junction kept 7 bases outside the gene matches.

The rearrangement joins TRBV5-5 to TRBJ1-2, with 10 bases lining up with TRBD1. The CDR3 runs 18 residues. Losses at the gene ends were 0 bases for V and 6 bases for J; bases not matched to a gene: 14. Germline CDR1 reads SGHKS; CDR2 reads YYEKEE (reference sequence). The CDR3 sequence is CASSLARDRGDQGDGYTF. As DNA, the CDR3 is TGTGCCAGCAGCTTGGCCAGGGACAGGGGAGACCAAGGGGATGGCTACACCTTC.

In DNA, the CDR3 is TGTGCCAGCAGCTCCTGGGACAGAGATGACTATGGCTACACCTTC. Translating gives CASSSWDRDDYGYTF. The V call is TRBV7-9, the J call TRBJ1-2; TRBD1 matches 7 bases. V was pared by 4 bases and J by 3 bases, with 8 bases of the junction left unmatched. This CDR3 comprises 15 residues. Germline assignment: CDR1 SEHNR and CDR2 FQNEAQ (reference sequence).

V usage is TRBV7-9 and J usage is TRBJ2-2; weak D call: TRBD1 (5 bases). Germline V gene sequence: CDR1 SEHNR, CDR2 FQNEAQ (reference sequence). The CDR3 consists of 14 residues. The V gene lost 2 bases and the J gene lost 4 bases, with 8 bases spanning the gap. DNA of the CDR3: TGTGCCAGCAGCTTATTAGGGGCCACCGGGGAGCTGTTTTTT. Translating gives CASSLLGATGELFF.

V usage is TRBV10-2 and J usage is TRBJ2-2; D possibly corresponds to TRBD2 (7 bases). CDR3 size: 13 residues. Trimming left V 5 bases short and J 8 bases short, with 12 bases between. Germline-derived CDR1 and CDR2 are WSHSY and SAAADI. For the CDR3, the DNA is TGCGCCAGCAGTCGGGGGGCCGAAGGGGAGCTGTTTTTT. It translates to CASSRGAEGELFF.

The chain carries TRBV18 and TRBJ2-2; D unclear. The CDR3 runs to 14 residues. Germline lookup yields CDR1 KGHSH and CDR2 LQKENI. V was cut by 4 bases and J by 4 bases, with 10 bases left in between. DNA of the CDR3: TGTGCCAGCTCACTCTACACCGGCACCGGGGAGCTGTTTTTT. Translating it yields CASSLYTGTGELFF. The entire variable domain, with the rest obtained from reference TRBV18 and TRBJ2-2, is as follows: NAGVMQNPRHLVRRRGQEARLRCSPMKGHSHVYWYRQLPEEGLKFMVYLQKENIIDESGMPKERFSAEFPKEGPSILRIQQVVRGDSAAYFCASSLYTGTGELFFGEGSRLTVL.

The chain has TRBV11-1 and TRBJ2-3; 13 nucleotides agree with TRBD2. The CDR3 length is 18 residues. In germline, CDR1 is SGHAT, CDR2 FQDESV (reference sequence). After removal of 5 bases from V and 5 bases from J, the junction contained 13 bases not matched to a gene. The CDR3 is CASSAGTSGVRTGDTQYF. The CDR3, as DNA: TGTGCCAGCAGCGCGGGGACTAGCGGGGTCCGAACCGGAGATACGCAGTATTTT.

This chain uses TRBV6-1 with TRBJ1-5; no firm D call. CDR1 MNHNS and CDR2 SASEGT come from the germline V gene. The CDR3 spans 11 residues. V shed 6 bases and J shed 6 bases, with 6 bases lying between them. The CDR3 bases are TGTGCCAGCAGACAATTTCAGCCCCAGCATTTT. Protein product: CASRQFQPQHF.

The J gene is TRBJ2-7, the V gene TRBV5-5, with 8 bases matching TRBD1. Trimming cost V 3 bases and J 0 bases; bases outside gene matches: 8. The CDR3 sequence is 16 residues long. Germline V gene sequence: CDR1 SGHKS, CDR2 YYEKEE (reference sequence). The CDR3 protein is CASSYSSGQVSYEQYF. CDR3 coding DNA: TGTGCCAGCAGCTACTCTTCGGGACAGGTCTCCTACGAGCAGTACTTC.

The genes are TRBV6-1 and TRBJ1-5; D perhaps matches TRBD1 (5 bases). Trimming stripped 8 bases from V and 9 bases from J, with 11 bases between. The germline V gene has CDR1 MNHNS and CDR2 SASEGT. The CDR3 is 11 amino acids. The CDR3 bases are TGTGCCAGCCAGGGTTTCGGGCCCCAGCATTTT. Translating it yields CASQGFGPQHF.

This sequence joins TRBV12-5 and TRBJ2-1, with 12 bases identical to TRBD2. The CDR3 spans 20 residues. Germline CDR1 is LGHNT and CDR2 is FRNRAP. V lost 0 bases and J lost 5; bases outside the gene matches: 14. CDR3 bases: TGTGCTAGTGGTTTGGTCCTCAACGTTCTAGCGGGAGGGAGGCACAATGAGCAGTTCTTC. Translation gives CASGLVLNVLAGGRHNEQFF.

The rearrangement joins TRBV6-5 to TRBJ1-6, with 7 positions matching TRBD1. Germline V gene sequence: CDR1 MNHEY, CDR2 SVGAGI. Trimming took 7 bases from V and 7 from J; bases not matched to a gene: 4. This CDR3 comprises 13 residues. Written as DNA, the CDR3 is TGTGCCAGCACCCCGGGACAGAATTCACCCCTCCACTTT. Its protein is CASTPGQNSPLHF.

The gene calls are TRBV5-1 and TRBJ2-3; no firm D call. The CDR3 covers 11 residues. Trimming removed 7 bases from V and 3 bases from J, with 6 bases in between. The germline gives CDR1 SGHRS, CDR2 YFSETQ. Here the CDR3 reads CASAGTDTQYF. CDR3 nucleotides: TGCGCCAGCGCCGGAACAGATACGCAGTATTTT.

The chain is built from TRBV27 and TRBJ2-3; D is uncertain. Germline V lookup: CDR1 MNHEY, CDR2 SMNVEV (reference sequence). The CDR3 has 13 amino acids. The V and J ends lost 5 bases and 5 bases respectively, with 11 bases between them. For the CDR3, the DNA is TGTGCCAGCAGTATACGGAGTTTAGATACGCAGTATTTT. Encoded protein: CASSIRSLDTQYF.

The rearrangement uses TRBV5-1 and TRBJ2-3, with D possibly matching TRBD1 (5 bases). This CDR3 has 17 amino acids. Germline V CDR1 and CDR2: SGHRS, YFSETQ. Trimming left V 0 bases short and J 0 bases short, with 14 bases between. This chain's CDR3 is CASSLGGQFSSTDTQYF. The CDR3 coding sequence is TGCGCCAGCAGCTTGGGCGGACAATTTTCTAGCACAGATACGCAGTATTTT. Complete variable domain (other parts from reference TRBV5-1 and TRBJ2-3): KAGVTQTPRYLIKTRGQQVTLSCSPISGHRSVSWYQQTPGQGLQFLFEYFSETQRNKGNFPGRFSGRQFSNSRSEMNVSTLELGDSALYLCASSLGGQFSSTDTQYFGPGTRLTVL.

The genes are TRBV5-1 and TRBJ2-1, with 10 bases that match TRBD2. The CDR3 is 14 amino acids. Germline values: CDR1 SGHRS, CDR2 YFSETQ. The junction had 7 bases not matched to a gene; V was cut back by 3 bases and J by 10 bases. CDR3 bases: TGCGCCAGCAGCTCCGATCTAGCGGGAGAGGAGCAGTTCTTC. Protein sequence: CASSSDLAGEEQFF.

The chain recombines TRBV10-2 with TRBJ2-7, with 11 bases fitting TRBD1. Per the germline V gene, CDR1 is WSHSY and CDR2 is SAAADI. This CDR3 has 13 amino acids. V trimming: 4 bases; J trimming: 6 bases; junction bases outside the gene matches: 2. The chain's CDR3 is CASSAGTGGEQYF. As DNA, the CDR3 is TGCGCCAGCAGTGCCGGGACAGGGGGCGAGCAGTACTTC.

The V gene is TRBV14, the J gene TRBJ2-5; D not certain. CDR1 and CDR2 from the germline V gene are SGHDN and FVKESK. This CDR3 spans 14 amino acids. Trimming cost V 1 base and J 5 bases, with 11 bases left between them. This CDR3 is CASSQVLGWETQYF. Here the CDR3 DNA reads TGTGCCAGCAGCCAAGTTCTAGGGTGGGAGACCCAGTACTTC.

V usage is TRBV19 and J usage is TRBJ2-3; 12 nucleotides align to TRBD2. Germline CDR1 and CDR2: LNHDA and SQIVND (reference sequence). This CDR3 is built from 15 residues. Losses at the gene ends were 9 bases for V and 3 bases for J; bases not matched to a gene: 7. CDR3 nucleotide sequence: TGTGCCAGAAACGGACTAGCGGGACTTACAGATACGCAGTATTTT. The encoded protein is CARNGLAGLTDTQYF.